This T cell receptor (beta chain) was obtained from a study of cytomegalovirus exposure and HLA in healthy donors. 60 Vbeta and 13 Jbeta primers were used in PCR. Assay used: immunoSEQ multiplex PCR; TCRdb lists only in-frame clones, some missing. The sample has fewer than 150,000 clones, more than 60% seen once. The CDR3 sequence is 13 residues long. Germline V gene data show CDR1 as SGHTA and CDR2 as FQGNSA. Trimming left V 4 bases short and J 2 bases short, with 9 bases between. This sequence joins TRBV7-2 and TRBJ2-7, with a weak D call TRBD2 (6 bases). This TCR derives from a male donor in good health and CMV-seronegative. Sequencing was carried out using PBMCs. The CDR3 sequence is CASSWGGAYEQYF. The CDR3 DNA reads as TGTGCCAGCAGCTGGGGCGGGGCCTACGAGCAGTACTTC.